Shown below are 19 T cell receptor beta chains from a single sample sequenced in a study of cytomegalovirus exposure and HLA in healthy donors. The PCR employed 60 Vbeta primers together with 13 Jbeta primers. Assay: immunoSEQ multiplex PCR; the TCRdb copy retains only in-frame clones and omits some. The sample includes more than 95,000 clones, approximately 69% of them seen just once. Sequencing was done on a sample of PBMCs. The receptors originated from a woman aged 50 to 60 in good health and CMV-seropositive.

V is TRBV9 and J is TRBJ1-2, with a possible D match to TRBD1 (6 bases). Trimming cost V 6 bases and J 3 bases, with 15 bases left between them. The length of the CDR3 is 14 residues. The germline V gene has CDR1 SGDLS and CDR2 YYNGEE. The DNA of the CDR3 is TGTGCCAGCACCACCGGGGGGCTCGACTATGGCTACACCTTC. Protein sequence: CASTTGGLDYGYTF.

This clone was seen a handful of times. The V gene is TRBV18, the J gene TRBJ1-5; TRBD1 matches at 7 bases. This CDR3 region has 17 residues. The germline CDR1 and CDR2 sequences are KGHSH and LQKENI. The junction had 8 bases not matched to a gene; V was cut back by 1 base and J by 2 bases. CDR3 sequence: CASSPQNRGGGNQPQHF. The CDR3 bases are TGTGCCAGCTCACCACAGAACAGGGGTGGCGGCAATCAGCCCCAGCATTTT.

In its sample, this clone was seen a few times. The chain joins TRBV7-6 to TRBJ2-1; a weak D match, TRBD2 (5 bases). The V and J ends lost 5 bases and 8 bases respectively, with 13 bases between them. The CDR3 extends over 13 amino acids. Germline values: CDR1 SGHVS, CDR2 FNYEAQ. CDR3 in DNA: TGTGCCAGCAGCCTAGACTACGCAGATGAGCAGTTCTTC. Amino acids: CASSLDYADEQFF.

CDR3 in amino acids: CAISDLQGYQETQYF. CDR3 in DNA: TGTGCCATCAGTGACCTACAGGGGTACCAAGAGACCCAGTACTTC. This sequence joins TRBV10-3 and TRBJ2-5; 7 nucleotides match TRBD1. Trimming removed 3 bases from V and 0 bases from J; junction bases left unmatched: 4. CDR1 and CDR2 (germline): ENHRY, SYGVKD. This CDR3 comprises 15 residues.

The chain couples TRBV10-1 to TRBJ2-4; 16 bases map to TRBD2. The CDR3 contains 20 residues. Germline V gives CDR1 WNHNN, CDR2 SYGVQD (reference sequence). Losses at the gene ends were 6 bases for V and 1 base for J; bases not matched to a gene: 12. DNA of the CDR3: TGCGCCAGCAGCAAGGGGACTAGCGGGAGGGCCTTGTTGGCCAAAAACATTCAGTACTTC. Protein: CASSKGTSGRALLAKNIQYF.

This rearrangement joins TRBV4-1 to TRBJ2-1; D remains ambiguous. Per the germline V gene, CDR1 is MGHRA and CDR2 is YSYEKL. The CDR3 runs 13 residues. V shed 3 bases and J shed 15 bases, with 18 bases lying between them. The CDR3, as DNA: TGCGCCAGCAGCCAGGGCCCGACCTTCGCTCCGTTCTTC. Translation gives CASSQGPTFAPFF.

This sequence joins TRBV6-4 and TRBJ2-3, with D perhaps TRBD1 (6 bases). Trimming shortened V by 2 bases and J by 5 bases, and 11 bases separated the two germline ends. In germline, CDR1 is MRHNA, CDR2 SNTAGT. This CDR3 is 14 amino acids long. This chain's CDR3 is CASSDRGGLDTQYF. DNA for the CDR3: TGTGCCAGCAGTGACCGTGGGGGCCTAGATACGCAGTATTTT.

The V gene is TRBV28, the J gene TRBJ2-7; D is perhaps TRBD1 (6 bases). Germline CDR1 is MDHEN and CDR2 is SYDVKM. This CDR3 has 12 residues. V lost 5 bases and J 5 bases, leaving 10 bases between the germline ends. The CDR3 sequence: CASSQDSHEQYF. The CDR3 DNA reads TGTGCCAGCAGTCAGGACAGTCACGAGCAGTACTTC.

The chain recombines TRBV30 with TRBJ1-1; 7 bases match TRBD1. Germline values: CDR1 GTSNPN, CDR2 SVGIG (reference sequence). The CDR3 spans 11 residues. J gave up 9 bases and V 5 bases, and 6 bases lay outside the gene matches. The CDR3 coding sequence is TGTGCCTGGGGAAGACAGGGACAAGCTTTCTTT. Its protein is CAWGRQGQAFF.

The chain combines TRBV7-9 with TRBJ2-7; 7 positions match TRBD1. Germline V CDR1 and CDR2: SEHNR, FQNEAQ (reference sequence). The CDR3 totals 15 residues. J gave up 3 bases and V 5 bases, and 10 bases lay outside the gene matches. The CDR3 nucleotides are TGTGCCAGCAGCGACATGGGGCAGGGGGACTACGAGCAGTACTTC. Protein sequence: CASSDMGQGDYEQYF.

The chain recombines TRBV4-3 with TRBJ1-6; D gene unclear. Looked up from germline, CDR1 is LGHNA and CDR2 is YSLEER. The ends were cut back, 0 bases at V and 0 bases at J, with 9 bases in the middle. The CDR3 has 17 amino acids. The DNA for the CDR3 is TGCGCCAGCAGCCAAGATACCGCCTACTCCTATAATTCACCCCTCCACTTT. Amino acids: CASSQDTAYSYNSPLHF.

The chain has TRBV27 and TRBJ2-7, with 8 bases matching TRBD1. Germline values: CDR1 MNHEY, CDR2 SMNVEV (reference sequence). The CDR3 covers 15 residues. After removal of 6 bases from V and 2 bases from J, the junction contained 9 bases not matched to a gene. CDR3 loop: CASRTYDRGTYEQYF. CDR3 in DNA: TGTGCCAGCAGGACATACGACAGGGGAACCTACGAGCAGTACTTC.

This chain joins TRBV4-3 and TRBJ2-7; no definite D call. The CDR3 totals 15 residues. CDR1 is LGHNA, CDR2 YSLEER, per germline. V shed 0 bases and J shed 3 bases, with 12 bases lying between them. The CDR3 bases are TGCGCCAGCAGCCAAGAGAAGGTCAGCGACTACGAGCAGTACTTC. Translation: CASSQEKVSDYEQYF.

The chain couples TRBV7-9 to TRBJ1-2; D unclear. The CDR3 extends over 13 amino acids. Germline V CDR1 and CDR2: SEHNR, FQNEAQ (reference sequence). Trimming left V 0 bases short and J 10 bases short, with 12 bases between. The CDR3 coding sequence is TGTGCCAGCAGCTTAGCTGCAGAGACTGACTACACCTTC. The encoded protein is CASSLAAETDYTF.

The CDR3 DNA sequence: TGCGCCAGCAGCCGAGGACAGGGGACAACTAATGAAAAACTGTTTTTT. Amino acid sequence: CASSRGQGTTNEKLFF. The chain recombines TRBV4-3 with TRBJ1-4; 9 nucleotides align to TRBD1. Germline V gene data show CDR1 as LGHNA and CDR2 as YSLEER. V gave up 4 bases and J gave up 0 bases; unmatched junction bases: 3. CDR3 length: 16 amino acids.

The chain joins TRBV6-5 to TRBJ1-2; D is possibly TRBD1 (6 bases). Trimming pared 4 bases from V and 0 bases from J, leaving 9 bases between. The CDR3 spans 14 residues. The germline V gene has CDR1 MNHEY and CDR2 SVGAGI. The CDR3 here is CASSSQGSNYGYTF. The CDR3 nucleotides are TGTGCCAGCAGTTCACAGGGTTCTAACTATGGCTACACCTTC.

In this sample, this clone turned up a few times. The chain links TRBV9 to TRBJ2-7, with D tentatively TRBD1 (6 bases). Trimming removed 0 bases at V and 7 bases at J, with 17 bases between. The CDR3 has 15 residues. Germline CDR1 is SGDLS and CDR2 is YYNGEE. CDR3 in amino acids: CASSVVDSSAEEQYF. The CDR3 region has the DNA TGTGCCAGCAGCGTAGTGGACAGCTCGGCCGAGGAGCAGTACTTC.

This chain connects TRBV7-2 to TRBJ1-1; D is possibly TRBD1 (6 bases). This CDR3 is built from 17 residues. Germline V gives CDR1 SGHTA, CDR2 FQGNSA. V lost 2 bases, J lost 4 bases, and 20 bases lay in between. CDR3 sequence: CASSLPRSRGAGTEAFF. The CDR3 bases are TGTGCCAGCAGCTTACCCCGGTCGCGGGGGGCTGGCACTGAAGCTTTCTTT.

The genes are TRBV5-8 and TRBJ2-3, with TRBD2 as a possible D gene (6 bases). The CDR3 spans 13 residues. Germline lookup yields CDR1 SGHTS and CDR2 YDEGEE. With 3 bases removed from V and 12 bases from J, the gap between germline ends came to 17 bases. CDR3 residues: CASSSSRAGPQYF. CDR3 coding DNA: TGTGCCAGCAGCTCGTCGCGGGCGGGGCCTCAGTATTTT. Drawing the rest from reference TRBV5-8 and TRBJ2-3, the complete variable domain is EAGVTQSPTHLIKTRGQQATLRCSPISGHTSVYWYQQALGLGLQFLLWYDEGEERNRGNFPPRFSGRQFPNYSSELNVNALELEDSALYLCASSSSRAGPQYFGPGTRLTVL.